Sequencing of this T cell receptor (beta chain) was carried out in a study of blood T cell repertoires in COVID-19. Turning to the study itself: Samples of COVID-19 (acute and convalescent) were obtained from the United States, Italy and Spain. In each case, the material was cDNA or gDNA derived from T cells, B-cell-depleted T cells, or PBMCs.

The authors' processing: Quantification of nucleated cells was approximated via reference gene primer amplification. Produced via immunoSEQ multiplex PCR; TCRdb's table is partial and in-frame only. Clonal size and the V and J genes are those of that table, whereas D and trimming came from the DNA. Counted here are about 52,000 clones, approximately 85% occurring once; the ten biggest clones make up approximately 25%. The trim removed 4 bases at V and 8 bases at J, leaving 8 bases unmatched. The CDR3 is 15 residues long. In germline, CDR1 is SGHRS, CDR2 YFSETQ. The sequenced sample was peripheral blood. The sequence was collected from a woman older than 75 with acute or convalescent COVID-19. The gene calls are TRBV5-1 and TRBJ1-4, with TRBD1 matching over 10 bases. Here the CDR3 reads CASSTSGTGEEKLFF. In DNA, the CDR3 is TGCGCCAGCAGCACCTCCGGGACAGGGGAAGAAAAACTGTTTTTT.